The entry below gives a single T cell receptor (beta chain) sequence along with its context. This sample is drawn from a study of blood T cell repertoires in COVID-19. Across the whole study: Material from acute and convalescent COVID-19 was sourced from the United States, Italy and Spain. Nucleic acid was either cDNA or gDNA, and it came from T cells, B-cell-depleted T cells, or PBMCs.

Germline lookup yields CDR1 MNHNS and CDR2 SASEGT. CDR3 length equals 16 residues. Trimming pared 4 bases from V and 2 bases from J, leaving 16 bases between. Assay: immunoSEQ multiplex PCR; the TCRdb copy retains only in-frame clones and omits some. The repertoire consists of around 260,000 clones, with about 80% occurring once and the leading ten covering approximately 14%. The sequence was obtained from a person aged 70 to 80 with COVID-19, enrolled during active disease. The chain links TRBV6-1 to TRBJ2-3, with a possible D match to TRBD1 (5 bases). Input material: peripheral blood. CDR3 DNA: TGTGCCAGCAGTGCAACTCTGGGGCCAACCACAGATACGCAGTATTTT. Amino acid sequence: CASSATLGPTTDTQYF.